This TCR beta chain was captured in a study of cytomegalovirus exposure and HLA in healthy donors. General study points: The study flagged some 170 TCR beta chains as cytomegalovirus-associated.

To note about this clone: Its antigen is still unknown.

V lost 2 bases, J lost 2 bases, and 9 bases lay in between. Germline V gives CDR1 MNHEY, CDR2 SVGAGI. The CDR3 is 14 residues long. The method was immunoSEQ multiplex PCR; TCRdb's version includes in-frame clones alone and lacks a portion of them. The repertoire has about 150,000 clones, around nine tenths of them found once; the top ten carry about 22%. This clonotype was obtained from a young man in good health and CMV-seropositive. The gene calls are TRBV6-5 and TRBJ2-5; a possible D gene is TRBD2 (5 bases). Sequencing was carried out using PBMCs. DNA of the CDR3: TGTGCCAGCAGTTACGGCAGGAGGCAAGAGACCCAGTACTTC. Encoded protein: CASSYGRRQETQYF.